This T cell receptor (beta chain) was found in a study of T-cell reconstitution after alpha-beta-depleted transplantation in children. Library preparation (for TCRbeta) was performed with unique molecular identifiers. TCRdb re-analysed the PCR reads in MiXCR, keeping a single row per CDR3 protein. The table shows 100,000 to 130,000 distinct CDR3 sequences, with roughly 6.1% occurring only once. The germline CDR1 and CDR2 sequences are MNHNY and SVGAGI (reference sequence). The CDR3 is 13 residues long. J was trimmed by 6 bases and V by 6 bases; bases with no gene match: 3. The V and J genes are TRBV6-6 and TRBJ1-5, with 9 bases aligning to TRBD1. The source material was PBMCs, mostly from graft donor cells, sampled 360 days after TCRalphabeta/CD19-depleted stem cell transplant. The sequence derives from a male patient under 10 years old who had a stem cell transplant for acute lymphoblastic leukemia, so the T cells may come from the graft donor. Here the CDR3 reads CASRQGASQPQHF. As DNA, the CDR3 is TGTGCCAGCAGACAGGGGGCCAGTCAGCCCCAGCATTTT.